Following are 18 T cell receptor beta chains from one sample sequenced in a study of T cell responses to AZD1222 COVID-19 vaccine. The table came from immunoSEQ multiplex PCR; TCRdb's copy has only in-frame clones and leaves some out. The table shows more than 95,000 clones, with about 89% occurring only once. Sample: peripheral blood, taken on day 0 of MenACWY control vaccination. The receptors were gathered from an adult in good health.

In DNA, the CDR3 is TGTGCCAGCAGGGAACTTTCGGGACAGGGGAATTCACCCCTCCACTTT. It encodes CASRELSGQGNSPLHF. The chain is built from TRBV6-1 and TRBJ1-6; 10 bases agree with TRBD1. This CDR3 comprises 16 residues. The junction had 9 bases not matched to a gene; V was cut back by 6 bases and J by 7 bases. Per germline, CDR1 MNHNS and CDR2 SASEGT.

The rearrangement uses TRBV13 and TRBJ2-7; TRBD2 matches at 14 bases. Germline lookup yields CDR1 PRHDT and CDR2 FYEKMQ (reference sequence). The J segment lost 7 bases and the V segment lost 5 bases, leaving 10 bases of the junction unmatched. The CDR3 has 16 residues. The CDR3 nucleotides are TGTGCCAGCAGCCCGGGACTAGCGGGAGTAGCGGGGGAGCAGTACTTC. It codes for CASSPGLAGVAGEQYF.

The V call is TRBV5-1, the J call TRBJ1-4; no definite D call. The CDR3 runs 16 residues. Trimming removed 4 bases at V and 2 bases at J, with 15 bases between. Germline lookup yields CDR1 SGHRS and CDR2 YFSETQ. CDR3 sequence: CASSPNRQSTNEKLFF. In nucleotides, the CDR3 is TGCGCCAGCAGCCCAAATAGACAATCCACTAATGAAAAACTGTTTTTT.

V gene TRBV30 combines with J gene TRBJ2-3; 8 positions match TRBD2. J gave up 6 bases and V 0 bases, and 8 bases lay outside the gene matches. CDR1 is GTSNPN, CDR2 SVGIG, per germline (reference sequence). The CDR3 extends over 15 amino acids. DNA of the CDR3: TGTGCCTGGAGTGTTGGCAGCGGGAGATCCGATACGCAGTATTTT. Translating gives CAWSVGSGRSDTQYF.

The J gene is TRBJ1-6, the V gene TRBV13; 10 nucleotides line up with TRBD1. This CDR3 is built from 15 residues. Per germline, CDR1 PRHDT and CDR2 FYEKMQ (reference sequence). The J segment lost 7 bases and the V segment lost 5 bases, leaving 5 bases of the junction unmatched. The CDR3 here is CASSPGTGDNSPLHF. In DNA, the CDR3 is TGTGCCAGCAGCCCCGGGACAGGGGACAATTCACCCCTCCACTTT. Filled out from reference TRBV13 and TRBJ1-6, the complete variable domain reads AAGVIQSPRHLIKEKRETATLKCYPIPRHDTVYWYQQGPGQDPQFLISFYEKMQSDKGSIPDRFSAQQFSDYHSELNMSSLELGDSALYFCASSPGTGDNSPLHFGNGTRLTVT.

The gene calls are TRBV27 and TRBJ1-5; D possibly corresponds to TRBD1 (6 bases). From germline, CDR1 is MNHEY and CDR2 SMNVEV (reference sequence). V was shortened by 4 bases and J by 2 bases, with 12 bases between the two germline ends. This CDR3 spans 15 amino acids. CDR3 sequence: CASSSAGAGNQPQHF. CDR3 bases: TGTGCCAGCAGTTCGGCAGGGGCTGGCAATCAGCCCCAGCATTTT.

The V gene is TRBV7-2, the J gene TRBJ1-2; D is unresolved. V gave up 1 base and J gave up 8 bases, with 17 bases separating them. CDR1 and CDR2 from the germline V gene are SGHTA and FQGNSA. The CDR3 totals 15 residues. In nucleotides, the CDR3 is TGTGCCAGCAGCTTAGTGGCCAGCCCTCTGTACGGCTACACCTTC. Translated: CASSLVASPLYGYTF.

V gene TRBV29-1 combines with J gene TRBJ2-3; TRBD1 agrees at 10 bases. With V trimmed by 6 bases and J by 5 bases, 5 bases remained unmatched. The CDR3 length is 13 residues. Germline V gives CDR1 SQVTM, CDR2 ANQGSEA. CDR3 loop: CSVPGTGEDTQYF. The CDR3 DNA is TGCAGCGTCCCCGGGACAGGGGAAGATACGCAGTATTTT.

CDR3 nucleotides: TGTGCCAGCAGCTCACAGCGGGAGGTTAACACCGGGGAGCTGTTTTTT. This codes for CASSSQREVNTGELFF. V gene TRBV7-9 combines with J gene TRBJ2-2, with 9 bases aligning to TRBD2. The V gene's germline CDR1 is SEHNR and CDR2 FQNEAQ (reference sequence). V trimming: 4 bases; J trimming: 2 bases; junction bases outside the gene matches: 5. The CDR3 runs to 16 residues.

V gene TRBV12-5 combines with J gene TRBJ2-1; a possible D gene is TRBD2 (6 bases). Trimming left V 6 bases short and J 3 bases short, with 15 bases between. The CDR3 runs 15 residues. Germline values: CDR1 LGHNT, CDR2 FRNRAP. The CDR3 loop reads CASGTGVLSYNEQFF. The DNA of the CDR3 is TGTGCTAGTGGAACGGGAGTACTAAGCTACAATGAGCAGTTCTTC.

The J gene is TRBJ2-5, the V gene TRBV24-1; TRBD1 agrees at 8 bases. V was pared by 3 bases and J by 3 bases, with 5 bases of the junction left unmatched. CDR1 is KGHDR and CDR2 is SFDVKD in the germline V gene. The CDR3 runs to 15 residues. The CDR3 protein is CATSDTTGGKETQYF. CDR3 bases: TGTGCCACCAGTGATACAACAGGGGGTAAAGAGACCCAGTACTTC.

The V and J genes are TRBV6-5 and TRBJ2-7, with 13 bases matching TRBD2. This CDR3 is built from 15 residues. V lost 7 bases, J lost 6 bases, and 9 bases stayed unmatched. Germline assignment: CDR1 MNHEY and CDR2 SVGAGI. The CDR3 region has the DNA TGTGCCAGCACCAAGGGACTAGCGGGAAATTCCGAGCAGTACTTC. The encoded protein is CASTKGLAGNSEQYF.

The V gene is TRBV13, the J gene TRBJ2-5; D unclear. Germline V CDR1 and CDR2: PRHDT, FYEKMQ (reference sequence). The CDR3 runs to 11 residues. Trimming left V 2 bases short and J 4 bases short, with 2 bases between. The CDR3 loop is CASSLRETQYF. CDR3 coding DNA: TGTGCCAGCAGCTTAAGAGAGACCCAGTACTTC.

The CDR3 region is CASSPGTGHYEQYF. DNA for the CDR3: TGTGCCAGCAGCCCCGGGACAGGCCACTACGAGCAGTACTTC. The genes are TRBV9 and TRBJ2-7; 8 nucleotides align to TRBD1. V lost 4 bases and J lost 3; bases outside the gene matches: 6. The germline gives CDR1 SGDLS, CDR2 YYNGEE. This CDR3 is built from 14 residues.

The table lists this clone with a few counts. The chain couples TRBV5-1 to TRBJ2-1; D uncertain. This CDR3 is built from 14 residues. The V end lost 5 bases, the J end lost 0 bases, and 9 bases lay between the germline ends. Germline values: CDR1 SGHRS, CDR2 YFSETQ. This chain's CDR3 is CASRPLSSYNEQFF. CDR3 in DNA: TGCGCCAGCAGGCCCCTGAGCTCCTACAATGAGCAGTTCTTC.

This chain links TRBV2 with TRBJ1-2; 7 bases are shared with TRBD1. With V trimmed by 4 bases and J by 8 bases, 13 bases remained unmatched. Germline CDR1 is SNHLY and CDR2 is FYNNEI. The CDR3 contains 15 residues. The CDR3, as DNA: TGTGCCAGCAGTGGTTCGGCAGGGGGACTCAGCGGCTACACCTTC. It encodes CASSGSAGGLSGYTF.

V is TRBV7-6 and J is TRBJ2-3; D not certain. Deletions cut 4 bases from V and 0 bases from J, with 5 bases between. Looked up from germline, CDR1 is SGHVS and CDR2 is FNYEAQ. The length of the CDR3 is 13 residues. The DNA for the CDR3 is TGTGCCAGCAGCTCGGTTAGCACAGATACGCAGTATTTT. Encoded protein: CASSSVSTDTQYF. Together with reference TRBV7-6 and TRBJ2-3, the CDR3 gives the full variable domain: GAGVSQSPRYKVTKRGQDVALRCDPISGHVSLYWYRQALGQGPEFLTYFNYEAQQDKSGLPNDRFSAERPEGSISTLTIQRTEQRDSAMYRCASSSVSTDTQYFGPGTRLTVL.

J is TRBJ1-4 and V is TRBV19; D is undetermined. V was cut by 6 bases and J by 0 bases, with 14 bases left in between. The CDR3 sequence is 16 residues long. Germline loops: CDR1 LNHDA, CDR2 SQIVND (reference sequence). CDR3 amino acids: CASSSAHSATNEKLFF. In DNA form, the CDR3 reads TGTGCCAGTAGCTCGGCCCACAGTGCAACTAATGAAAAACTGTTTTTT. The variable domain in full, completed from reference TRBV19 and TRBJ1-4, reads DGGITQSPKYLFRKEGQNVTLSCEQNLNHDAMYWYRQDPGQGLRLIYYSQIVNDFQKGDIAEGYSVSREKKESFPLTVTSAQKNPTAFYLCASSSAHSATNEKLFFGSGTQLSVL.